This T cell receptor (beta chain) is from a study of shared clonotypes between healthy human individuals (dated by TCRdb to the early 2020s). Context from the whole study: The cohort included three men and a couple of women between 18 and 49 years of age. To estimate repertoire size and how much clonotypes are shared between individuals, the study performed deep sequencing of blood TCR repertoires from 4 to 6 healthy adults. To increase sequencing depth and limit assay-specific biases, TCR repertoire library preparation and sequencing were carried out by different laboratories using diverse techniques. Between about 0.8 and 9 billion PBMCs per donor were obtained by leukapheresis.

From a lookup of the germline V gene (reference sequence), CDR1 and CDR2 are MNHEY and SMNVEV. V sheds 6 bases and J sheds 1 base, leaving 12 bases between their ends. The CDR3 sequence holds 15 residues, the cysteine and phenylalanine included. Only the CDR3 part of the read is kept: 45 bases, read in frame from the first base. Regarding this clone: The antigen this receptor binds is unknown. Base-call qualities are not available, and no considerably larger clone is one nucleotide away.

Broad study findings and their caveats: Pairwise subsampling led to the expectation that sequencing depth would affect the degree of clonotype sharing among donors. Because the study included a small number of donors, the genetic and exposure-history diversity represented was limited. Sampling was limited to blood, and TCR repertoires in tissue likely differ from TCR repertoires in blood.

Using the deep immunoSEQ assay, multiplex PCR amplified TCR CDR3 regions from genomic DNA. Extracted genomic DNA from each cell subset was spread evenly across all wells of several immunoSEQ 96-well plates, with each plate serving as a replicate. Each replicate PCR for unsorted PBMC received 250 to 300 ng genomic DNA, equal to approximately 30,000 T cell genomes. Unsorted PBMC genomic DNA was sequenced across ten immunoSEQ deep assay plates. Purified libraries were measured with a Qubit 3.0 fluorometer, size-checked on a Bioanalyzer 2100, and measured again with the KAPA Library Quantification kit. Every immunoSEQ 96-well plate was sequenced on a dedicated single-read 150-cycle Illumina NextSeq 550 flow cell. The paper's data handling went like this. The immunoSEQ output contained only junctional sequences without quality scores, so filtering could not match that applied to full-length reads. To assign V/J genes and CDR3, sequences were annotated against IMGT germline references using PyIR, a Python wrapper for IgBLAST v1.9. Any read was removed if the V/J assignment was weak (E-value above 1e-6), the CDR3 was missing, or the read contained stop codons, out-of-frame junctions, or ambiguous translated residues. A V3J clonotype was defined by an identical inferred V gene, J gene, and CDR3 amino acid sequence. Percentage overlap between repertoires was calculated by dividing the number of shared unique clonotypes by the size of the smaller repertoire. Three approaches were used to assess repertoire richness: RTK rarefaction, the Chao1 estimator, and Recon v2.1 estimates of unobserved clonotypes. TCRdb re-hosts the immuneACCESS table, in-frame sequences only. Its copies lack some clones; in the studies checked, an unresolved V gene accounts for under half of them, and the cause for the rest is not known. D and trimming come from the DNA, and the V and J calls and clone size come from that table. The sample data list some 500,000 clones, and 60% to 80% of these were observed just once. The ten largest account for about 12% of the sample.

Healthy HIV-negative adults with no recently reported acute infections or vaccinations were included as donors. Only Caucasian adults living in Nashville, Tennessee, USA were represented among the donors. In the unsorted samples, 70 million to 95 million PBMCs were counted, and genomic DNA was extracted using the QIAamp DNA Blood Mini kit. Blood was obtained by leukapheresis, after which PBMCs were separated by Ficoll-Histopaque density gradient centrifugation and cryopreserved in liquid nitrogen vapor phase. The V and J genes are TRBV27 and TRBJ2-2; confidence is insufficient to name the D gene. Sequencing was done on a sample of PBMCs. This TCR was recovered from a woman aged 40 to 50 in good health. Some clones in this sample may be carry-over from other donors' samples. This receptor has the CDR3 CASRARLKNTGELFF. At the DNA level, the sequence is TGTGCCAGCAGGGCAAGATTGAAGAACACCGGGGAGCTGTTTTTT.